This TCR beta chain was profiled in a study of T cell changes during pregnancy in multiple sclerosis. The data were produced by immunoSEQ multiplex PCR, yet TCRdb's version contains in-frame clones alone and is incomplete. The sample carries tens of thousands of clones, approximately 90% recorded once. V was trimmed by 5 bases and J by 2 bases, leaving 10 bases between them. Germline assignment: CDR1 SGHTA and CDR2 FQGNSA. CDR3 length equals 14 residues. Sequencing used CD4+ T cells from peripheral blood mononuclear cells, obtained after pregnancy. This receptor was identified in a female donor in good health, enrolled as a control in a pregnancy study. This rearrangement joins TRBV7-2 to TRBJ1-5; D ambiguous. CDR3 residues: CASSPEGGNQPQHF. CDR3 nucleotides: TGTGCCAGCAGCCCAGAGGGTGGCAATCAGCCCCAGCATTTT.